This T cell receptor beta chain was captured by sequencing in a study of OX40 agonist ivuxolimab in advanced cancers. In the study overall: The dose of intravenous ivuxolimab that patients received every 2 weeks ranged from 0.01 to 10 mg/kg. Overall study results and limits: Compared with CD4+, CD8+ T cells on average had more expanded clones. Antigen targets of the expanded peripheral T cells went undetermined.

The germline V gene has CDR1 MNHNS and CDR2 SASEGT. CDR3 length equals 13 residues. Trimming cost V 10 bases and J 5 bases; bases outside gene matches: 8. About this clone: Its antigen is undetermined.

With baseline, cycle 4 day 1, and cycle 7 day 1 as timepoints, blood was sampled. Sequenced by immunoSEQ multiplex PCR; TCRdb stores in-frame clones only, minus some. The sample has tens of thousands of clones; around 82% are singletons. V is TRBV6-1 and J is TRBJ1-1; the match to TRBD1 covers 9 bases. The origin of this receptor is an adult with an advanced solid tumor such as melanoma, head and neck, liver or kidney cancer. Sequenced here: CD4+ or CD8+ T cells sorted from blood, sampled in a trial of the OX40 agonist ivuxolimab. CDR3 coding DNA: TGTGCCACACCCGGGACAGGGCTGACTGAAGCTTTCTTT. Translating it yields CATPGTGLTEAFF.